These 25 T cell receptor beta chains originate from one sample sequenced in a study of early T cells in non-severe SARS-CoV-2 infection. In TCRdb, the 5' RACE reads were re-called with MiXCR into one record per CDR3 protein. Of about 50,000 distinct CDR3 sequences in the sample, 5% to 6.5% were seen once. The sequencing here drew on whole blood, taken at baseline. The receptors shown here come from an adult who was a healthcare worker with PCR-confirmed SARS-CoV-2 infection or an uninfected control (not recorded which).

This clonotype was observed at least ten times. The CDR3 is CASSQDTDRVYGYTF. As DNA, the CDR3 is TGTGCCAGCAGCCAAGATACGGACAGGGTCTATGGCTACACCTTC. The chain has TRBV4-2 and TRBJ1-2; 8 nucleotides match TRBD1. V lost 0 bases and J lost 4; bases outside the gene matches: 4. The V gene's germline CDR1 is LGHNA and CDR2 YNFKEQ. The CDR3 spans 15 residues.

This clonotype was detected ten times or more. The chain joins TRBV6-5 to TRBJ2-7; perhaps TRBD2 as D (6 bases). The V and J ends lost 0 bases and 6 bases respectively, with 18 bases between them. This CDR3 contains 16 residues. Germline V CDR1 and CDR2: MNHEY, SVGAGI. This CDR3 is CASSYSRDGGAGEQYF. CDR3 in DNA: TGTGCCAGCAGTTACTCGAGGGATGGAGGGGCCGGCGAGCAGTACTTC.

The V gene is TRBV20-1, the J gene TRBJ2-3, with D tentatively TRBD2 (7 bases). V lost 1 base to trimming and J lost 5 bases, with 16 bases between them. This CDR3 contains 15 residues. Looked up from germline, CDR1 is DFQATT and CDR2 is SNEGSKA (reference sequence). CDR3 DNA sequence: TGCAGTGCTAGAGTAAGGGGGAGGGAAGGAGATACGCAGTATTTT. Its protein product is CSARVRGREGDTQYF.

The V gene is TRBV30, the J gene TRBJ2-3, with D possibly being TRBD1 (5 bases). Between the trimmed V and J ends, which lost 0 bases and 2 bases, there was a span of 21 bases. This CDR3 spans 18 amino acids. The germline CDR1 and CDR2 sequences are GTSNPN and SVGIG (reference sequence). This chain's CDR3 is CAWSVLSPDRTPTDTQYF. In DNA, the CDR3 is TGTGCCTGGAGTGTACTTTCTCCCGACAGAACCCCCACAGATACGCAGTATTTT.

In this sample, this clonotype turned up many times. This chain links TRBV27 with TRBJ2-7; D uncertain. CDR1 is MNHEY and CDR2 is SMNVEV in the germline V gene (reference sequence). CDR3 length equals 9 residues. The V end was cut by 8 bases, the J end by 5 bases, with 4 bases between. CDR3 DNA sequence: TGTGCCAGCTTCCACGAGCAGTACTTC. It is translated as CASFHEQYF.

This clonotype was counted at least ten times. The chain combines TRBV6-1 with TRBJ1-5; 7 bases align to TRBD1. Trimming took 7 bases from V and 2 from J; bases not matched to a gene: 5. The CDR3 extends over 14 amino acids. Germline V gives CDR1 MNHNS, CDR2 SASEGT. The CDR3 here is CASNGQVGNQPQHF. The CDR3 bases are TGTGCCAGCAATGGACAGGTGGGCAATCAGCCCCAGCATTTT.

In its sample, this clonotype was seen many times. The chain employs TRBV29-1 and TRBJ1-3; no firm D call. Per germline, CDR1 SQVTM and CDR2 ANQGSEA. Trimming pared 2 bases from V and 0 bases from J, leaving 8 bases between. The CDR3 runs to 14 residues. The CDR3 DNA reads TGCAGCGTTGAAACGGACCGCTCTGGAAACACCATATATTTT. Protein: CSVETDRSGNTIYF.

In its sample, this clonotype was seen a few times. This chain joins TRBV5-1 and TRBJ2-7; TRBD1 is a possible D gene (5 bases). There are 14 residues in the CDR3. The V end was cut by 3 bases, the J end by 2 bases, with 12 bases between. Germline-derived CDR1 and CDR2 are SGHRS and YFSETQ. CDR3 DNA sequence: TGCGCCAGCAGCTCTCTGGGGCAGACCTACGAGCAGTACTTC. This codes for CASSSLGQTYEQYF.

The table lists this clonotype with many counts. V and J are TRBV6-5 and TRBJ2-5; D gene unclear. Deletions cut 7 bases from V and 1 base from J, with 10 bases between. The CDR3 spans 13 residues. CDR1 is MNHEY and CDR2 is SVGAGI in the germline V gene. The CDR3 region is CASKPAFQETQYF. In DNA, the CDR3 is TGTGCCAGCAAGCCAGCGTTCCAAGAGACCCAGTACTTC.

There are many counts of this clonotype. The chain has TRBV29-1 and TRBJ2-7; tentative D call: TRBD2 (6 bases). The V end was cut by 0 bases, the J end by 0 bases, with 12 bases between. From germline, CDR1 is SQVTM and CDR2 ANQGSEA. This CDR3 spans 15 amino acids. CDR3: CSVEDPGTGSYEQYF. The CDR3 DNA sequence: TGCAGCGTTGAAGATCCGGGGACTGGCTCCTACGAGCAGTACTTC.

This clonotype was recorded many times. V gene TRBV20-1 combines with J gene TRBJ2-1, with TRBD2 identical over 12 bases. V was clipped by 6 bases and J by 0 bases; unmatched bases: 6. From germline, CDR1 is DFQATT and CDR2 SNEGSKA (reference sequence). The CDR3 has 16 residues. CDR3: CSARTSGISSYNEQFF. CDR3 coding DNA: TGCAGTGCGAGGACTAGCGGGATCAGCTCCTACAATGAGCAGTTCTTC.

This clonotype appeared many times. This chain uses TRBV28 with TRBJ1-3; tentative D call: TRBD1 (6 bases). CDR3 length: 16 amino acids. Germline-derived CDR1 and CDR2 are MDHEN and SYDVKM. V was pared by 4 bases and J by 4 bases, with 17 bases between. This chain's CDR3 is CASSSPGGGLGNTIYF. The CDR3 coding sequence is TGTGCCAGCAGTTCGCCCGGCGGGGGGCTGGGAAACACCATATATTTT. Looking up the rest from reference TRBV28 and TRBJ1-3 gives the full variable domain: DVKVTQSSRYLVKRTGEKVFLECVQDMDHENMFWYRQDPGLGLRLIYFSYDVKMKEKGDIPEGYSVSREKKERFSLILESASTNQTSMYLCASSSPGGGLGNTIYFGEGSWLTVV.

In this sample, this clonotype turned up many times. This rearrangement joins TRBV30 to TRBJ2-1; TRBD2 is a possible D gene (6 bases). V was clipped by 2 bases and J by 7 bases, with 15 bases between them. The CDR3 is 14 residues long. CDR1 and CDR2 from the germline V gene are GTSNPN and SVGIG (reference sequence). CDR3 in amino acids: CAWSSGLGGNEQFF. The CDR3 DNA follows: TGTGCCTGGAGTTCAGGTCTTGGAGGGAATGAGCAGTTCTTC.

This clonotype was observed a handful of times. The rearrangement uses TRBV6-5 and TRBJ1-6; no reliable D call. Deletions cut 0 bases from V and 5 bases from J, with 8 bases between. Germline V gene lookup returns CDR1 MNHEY and CDR2 SVGAGI. The length of the CDR3 is 15 residues. DNA of the CDR3: TGTGCCAGCAGTTACTCGTCACAGAATAATTCACCCCTCCACTTT. Its translation is CASSYSSQNNSPLHF.

This clonotype was recorded many times. The J gene is TRBJ2-7, the V gene TRBV5-6; unclear D gene. Trimming shortened V by 0 bases and J by 3 bases, and 4 bases separated the two germline ends. Germline V gene sequence: CDR1 SGHDT, CDR2 YYEEEE. The CDR3 contains 12 residues. The CDR3 reads CASSLGGYEQYF. CDR3 nucleotide sequence: TGTGCCAGCAGCTTGGGTGGCTACGAGCAGTACTTC.

The table lists this clonotype with many counts. The CDR3 sequence: CASTLAGGTADTQYF. As DNA, the CDR3 is TGTGCCAGTACCTTAGCGGGAGGAACCGCAGATACGCAGTATTTT. V gene TRBV12-3 or TRBV12-4 combines with J gene TRBJ2-3; TRBD2 agrees at 10 bases. This CDR3 is 15 amino acids long. V was clipped by 9 bases and J by 4 bases; unmatched bases: 10.

This clonotype was picked up many times. V gene TRBV20-1 combines with J gene TRBJ2-5, with a tentative D call TRBD1 (6 bases). V was shortened by 1 base and J by 6 bases, with 12 bases between the two germline ends. The CDR3 is 13 residues long. Per germline, CDR1 DFQATT and CDR2 SNEGSKA (reference sequence). The CDR3 nucleotides are TGCAGTGCTAGAGCCACAGGGATACAGACCCAGTACTTC. This codes for CSARATGIQTQYF.

V usage is TRBV20-1 and J usage is TRBJ2-7; D gene ambiguous. V lost 4 bases and J lost 4, with 17 bases in between. Germline assignment: CDR1 DFQATT and CDR2 SNEGSKA (reference sequence). This CDR3 region has 14 residues. The CDR3 region has the DNA TGCAGTGCTATATCTGCCGCCGGACCTTACGAGCAGTACTTC. It codes for CSAISAAGPYEQYF.

This clonotype was detected ten times or more. The chain combines TRBV6-4 with TRBJ2-7; TRBD1 agrees at 9 bases. The CDR3 sequence is 14 residues long. The ends lost 6 bases at V and 4 bases at J; junction bases unmatched: 7. From germline, CDR1 is MRHNA and CDR2 SNTAGT. The CDR3 reads CASSPDRGSYEQYF. The CDR3 DNA sequence: TGTGCCAGCAGCCCGGACAGGGGTTCATACGAGCAGTACTTC.

This clonotype has only one observation. The gene calls are TRBV5-1 and TRBJ2-2; no firm D call. V lost 5 bases and J 0 bases, leaving 11 bases between the germline ends. The germline CDR1 and CDR2 sequences are SGHRS and YFSETQ. There are 15 residues in the CDR3. DNA of the CDR3: TGCGCCAGCAGGGTCGGTAACCCGAACACCGGGGAGCTGTTTTTT. The encoded protein is CASRVGNPNTGELFF.

Ten or more counts support this clonotype. This rearrangement joins TRBV3-1 to TRBJ1-1; tentative D call: TRBD1 (5 bases). The CDR3 is made up of 16 amino acids. CDR1 is LGHDT and CDR2 is YNNKEL in the germline V gene (reference sequence). V was cut by 4 bases and J by 2 bases, with 17 bases left in between. For the CDR3, the DNA is TGTGCCAGCAGCCCTTCGGGGCAGAACTTCAACACTGAAGCTTTCTTT. Its translation is CASSPSGQNFNTEAFF.

This clonotype has a count of ten or more. The DNA of the CDR3 is TGTGCCAGCAGCTTGAGGTCGGCGGGAGGGCTGTTCTTC. Translation: CASSLRSAGGLFF. This sequence joins TRBV5-4 and TRBJ2-1, with 9 bases aligning to TRBD2. This CDR3 has 13 residues. The V gene's germline CDR1 is SGHNT and CDR2 YYREEE (reference sequence). Unmatched junction bases numbered 8, after V lost 1 base and J lost 15 bases.

The chain carries TRBV20-1 and TRBJ2-1; 7 nucleotides match TRBD2. The CDR3 extends over 16 amino acids. V lost 2 bases and J lost 2; bases outside the gene matches: 9. Germline V gives CDR1 DFQATT, CDR2 SNEGSKA (reference sequence). CDR3 sequence (DNA): TGCAGTGCTAGACCCCGGGACTACCGACCCTACAATGAGCAGTTCTTC. Translated, it gives CSARPRDYRPYNEQFF.

This clonotype was seen ten or more times. Without the conserved terminal phenylalanine or tryptophan, this CDR3 likely stems from a read error. The chain combines TRBV7-2 with TRBJ2-1; tentatively, D is TRBD2 (6 bases). Germline V gives CDR1 SGHTA, CDR2 FQGNSA. CDR3 length equals 17 residues. V lost 1 base to trimming and J lost 2 bases, with 15 bases between them. The CDR3 loop is CASSLGLSGLAYNEQFL. The CDR3 bases are TGTGCCAGCAGCTTAGGTCTCAGCGGGTTAGCCTACAATGAGCAGTTCCTC.

This clonotype was picked up many times. J is TRBJ2-7 and V is TRBV7-3; D is unclear. The V gene's germline CDR1 is SGHTA and CDR2 FQGTGA. The germline V and J ends were trimmed by 5 bases and 3 bases, with 11 bases remaining between them. The CDR3 contains 13 residues. CDR3 amino acids: CASSAGPDYEQYF. CDR3 DNA: TGTGCCAGCAGCGCCGGGCCGGACTACGAGCAGTACTTC.